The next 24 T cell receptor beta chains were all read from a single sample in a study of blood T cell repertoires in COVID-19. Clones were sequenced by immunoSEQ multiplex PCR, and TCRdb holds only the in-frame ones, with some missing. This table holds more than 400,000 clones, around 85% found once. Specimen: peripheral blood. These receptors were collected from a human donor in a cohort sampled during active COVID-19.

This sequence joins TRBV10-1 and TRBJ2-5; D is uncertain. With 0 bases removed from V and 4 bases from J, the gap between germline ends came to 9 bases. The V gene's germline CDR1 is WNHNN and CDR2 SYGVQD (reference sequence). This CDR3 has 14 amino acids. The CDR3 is CASSESRHGETQYF. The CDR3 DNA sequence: TGCGCCAGCAGTGAGTCCCGACATGGAGAGACCCAGTACTTC.

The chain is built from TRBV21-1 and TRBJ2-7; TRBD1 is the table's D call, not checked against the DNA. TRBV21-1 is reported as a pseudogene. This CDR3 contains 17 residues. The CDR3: CASSPQGSEDLSYEQYF. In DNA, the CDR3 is TGTGCCAGCAGTCCACAGGGGTCGGAGGATCTGTCCTACGAGCAGTACTTC.

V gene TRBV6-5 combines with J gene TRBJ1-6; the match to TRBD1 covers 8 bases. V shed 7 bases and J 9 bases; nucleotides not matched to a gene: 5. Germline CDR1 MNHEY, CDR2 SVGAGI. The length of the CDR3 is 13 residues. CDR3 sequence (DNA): TGTGCCAGCACCCGACAGGGGAGTTCACCCCTCCACTTT. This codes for CASTRQGSSPLHF.

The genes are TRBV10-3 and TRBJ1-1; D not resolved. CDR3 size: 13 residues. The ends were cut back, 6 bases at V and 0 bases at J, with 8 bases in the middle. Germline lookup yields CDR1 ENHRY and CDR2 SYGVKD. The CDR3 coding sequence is TGTGCCATCAGAGTAGTCATGAACACTGAAGCTTTCTTT. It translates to CAIRVVMNTEAFF.

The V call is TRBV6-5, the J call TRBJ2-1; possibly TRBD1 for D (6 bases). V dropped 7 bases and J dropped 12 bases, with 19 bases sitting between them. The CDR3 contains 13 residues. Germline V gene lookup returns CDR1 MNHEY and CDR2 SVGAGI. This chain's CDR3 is CASKKPGHLGQFF. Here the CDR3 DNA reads TGTGCCAGCAAAAAACCGGGACATCTCGGGCAGTTCTTC.

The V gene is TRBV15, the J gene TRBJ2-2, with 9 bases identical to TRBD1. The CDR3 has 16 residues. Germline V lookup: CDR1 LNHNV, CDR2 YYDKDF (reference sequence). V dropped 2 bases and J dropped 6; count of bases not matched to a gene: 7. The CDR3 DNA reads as TGTGCCACCAGCAGATATCCCGGGACAGGGTCCGGGGAGCTGTTTTTT. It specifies CATSRYPGTGSGELFF. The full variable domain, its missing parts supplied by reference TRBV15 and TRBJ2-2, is DAMVIQNPRYQVTQFGKPVTLSCSQTLNHNVMYWYQQKSSQAPKLLFHYYDKDFNNEADTPDNFQSRRPNTSFCFLDIRSPGLGDTAMYLCATSRYPGTGSGELFFGEGSRLTVL.

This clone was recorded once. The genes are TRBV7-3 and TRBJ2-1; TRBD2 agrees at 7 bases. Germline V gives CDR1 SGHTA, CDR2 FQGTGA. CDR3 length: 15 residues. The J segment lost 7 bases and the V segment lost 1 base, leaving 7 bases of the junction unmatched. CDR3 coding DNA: TGTGCCAGCAGCTTAAGGTGGGAGGGCCAGAATGAGCAGTTCTTC. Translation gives CASSLRWEGQNEQFF.

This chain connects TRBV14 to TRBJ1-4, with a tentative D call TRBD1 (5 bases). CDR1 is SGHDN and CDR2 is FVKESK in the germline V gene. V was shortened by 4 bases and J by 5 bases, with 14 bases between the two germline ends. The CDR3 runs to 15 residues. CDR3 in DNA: TGTGCCAGCAGCCCCCTAGGTAACAGGAATGAAAAACTGTTTTTT. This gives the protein CASSPLGNRNEKLFF.

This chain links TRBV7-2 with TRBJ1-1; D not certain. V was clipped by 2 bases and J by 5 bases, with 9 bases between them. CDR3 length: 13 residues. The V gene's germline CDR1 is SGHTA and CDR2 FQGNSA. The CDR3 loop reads CASSLSGDTEAFF. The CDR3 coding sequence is TGTGCCAGCAGCTTATCCGGGGATACTGAAGCTTTCTTT.

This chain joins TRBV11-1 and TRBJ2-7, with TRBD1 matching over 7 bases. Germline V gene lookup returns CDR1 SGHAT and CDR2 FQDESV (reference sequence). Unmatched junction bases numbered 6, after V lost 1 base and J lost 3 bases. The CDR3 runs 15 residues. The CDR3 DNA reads TGTGCCAGCAGCTTAGAGACAGGGAAAAACTACGAGCAGTACTTC. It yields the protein CASSLETGKNYEQYF.

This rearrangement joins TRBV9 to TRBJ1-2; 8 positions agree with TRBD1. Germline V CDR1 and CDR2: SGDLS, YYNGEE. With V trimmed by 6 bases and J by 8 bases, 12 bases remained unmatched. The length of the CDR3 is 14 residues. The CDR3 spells CASTRPGQAMGYTF. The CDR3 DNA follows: TGTGCCAGCACCCGACCGGGACAGGCTATGGGCTACACCTTC.

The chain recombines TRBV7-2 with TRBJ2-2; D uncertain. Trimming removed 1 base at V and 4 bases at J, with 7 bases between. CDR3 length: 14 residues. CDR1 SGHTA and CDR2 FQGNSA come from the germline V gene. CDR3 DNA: TGTGCCAGCAGCTTAGAGAGTCGCACCGGGGAGCTGTTTTTT. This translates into CASSLESRTGELFF.

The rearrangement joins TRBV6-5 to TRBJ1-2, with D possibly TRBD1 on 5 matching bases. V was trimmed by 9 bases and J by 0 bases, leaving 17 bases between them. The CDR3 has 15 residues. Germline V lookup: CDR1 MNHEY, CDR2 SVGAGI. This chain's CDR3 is CASRFPGEANYGYTF. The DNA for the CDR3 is TGTGCCAGTCGTTTTCCGGGGGAAGCTAACTATGGCTACACCTTC.

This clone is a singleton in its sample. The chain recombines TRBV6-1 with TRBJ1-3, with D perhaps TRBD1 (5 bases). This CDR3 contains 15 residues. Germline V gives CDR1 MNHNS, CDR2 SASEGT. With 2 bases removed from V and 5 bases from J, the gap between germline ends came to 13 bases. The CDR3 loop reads CASSESRGERNTIYF. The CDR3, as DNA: TGTGCCAGCAGTGAATCCCGGGGGGAAAGAAACACCATATATTTT.

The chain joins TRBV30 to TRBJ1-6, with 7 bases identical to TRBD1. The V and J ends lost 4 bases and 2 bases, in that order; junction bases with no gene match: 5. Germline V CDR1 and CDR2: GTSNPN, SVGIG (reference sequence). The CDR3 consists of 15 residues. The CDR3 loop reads CAWNRQGAYNSPLHF. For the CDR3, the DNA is TGTGCCTGGAACCGACAGGGAGCCTATAATTCACCCCTCCACTTT.

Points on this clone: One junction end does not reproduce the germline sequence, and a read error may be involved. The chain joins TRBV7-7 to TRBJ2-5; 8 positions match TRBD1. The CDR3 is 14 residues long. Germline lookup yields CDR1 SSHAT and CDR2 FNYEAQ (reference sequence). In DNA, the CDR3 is TGTGCTAGCAGCCCCCGGACAGGGAAGGAGACCCAGTACTTC. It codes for CASSPRTGKETQYF. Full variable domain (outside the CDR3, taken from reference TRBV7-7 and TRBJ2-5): GAGVSQSPRYKVTKRGQDVTLRCDPISSHATLYWYQQALGQGPEFLTYFNYEAQPDKSGLPSDRFSAERPEGSISTLTIQRTEQRDSAMYRCASSPRTGKETQYFGPGTRLLVL.

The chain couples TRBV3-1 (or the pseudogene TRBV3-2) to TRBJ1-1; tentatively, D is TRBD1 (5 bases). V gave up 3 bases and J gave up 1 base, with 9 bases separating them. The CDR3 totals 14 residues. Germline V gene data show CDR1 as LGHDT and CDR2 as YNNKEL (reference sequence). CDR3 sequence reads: CASSHEDRNTEAFF. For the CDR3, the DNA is TGTGCCAGCAGCCATGAAGACAGGAACACTGAAGCTTTCTTT.

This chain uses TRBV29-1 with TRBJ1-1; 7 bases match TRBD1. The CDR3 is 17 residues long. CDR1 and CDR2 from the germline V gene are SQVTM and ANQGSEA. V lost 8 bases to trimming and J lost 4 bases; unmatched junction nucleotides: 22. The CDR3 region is CSLTGDSDKPGGTEAFF. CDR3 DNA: TGCAGCCTGACGGGGGACAGCGATAAACCAGGAGGCACTGAAGCTTTCTTT.

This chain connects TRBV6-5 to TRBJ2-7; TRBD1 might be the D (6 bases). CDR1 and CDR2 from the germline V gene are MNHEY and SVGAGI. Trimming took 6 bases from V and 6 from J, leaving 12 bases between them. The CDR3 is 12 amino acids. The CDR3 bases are TGTGCCAGCAGCAGGGGAACTCGCGAGCAGTACTTC. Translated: CASSRGTREQYF.

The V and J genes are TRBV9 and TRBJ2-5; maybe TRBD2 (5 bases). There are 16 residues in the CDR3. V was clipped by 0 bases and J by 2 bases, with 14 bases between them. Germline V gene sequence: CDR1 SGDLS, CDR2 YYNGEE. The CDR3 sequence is CASSVEASWVQETQYF. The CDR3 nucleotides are TGTGCCAGCAGCGTAGAAGCTAGCTGGGTACAAGAGACCCAGTACTTC.

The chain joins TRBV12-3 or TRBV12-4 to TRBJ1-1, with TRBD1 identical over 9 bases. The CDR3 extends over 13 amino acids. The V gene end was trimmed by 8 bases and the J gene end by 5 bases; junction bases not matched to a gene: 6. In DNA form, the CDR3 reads TGTGCCAGCTCTGGACAGGGGAGGACTGAAGCTTTCTTT. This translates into CASSGQGRTEAFF.

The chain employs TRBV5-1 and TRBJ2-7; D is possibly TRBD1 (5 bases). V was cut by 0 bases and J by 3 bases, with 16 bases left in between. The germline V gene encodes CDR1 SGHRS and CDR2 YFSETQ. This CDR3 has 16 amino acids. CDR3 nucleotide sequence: TGCGCCAGCAGCTTGGTAGGGGCGCAGGGCTACTACGAGCAGTACTTC. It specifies CASSLVGAQGYYEQYF.

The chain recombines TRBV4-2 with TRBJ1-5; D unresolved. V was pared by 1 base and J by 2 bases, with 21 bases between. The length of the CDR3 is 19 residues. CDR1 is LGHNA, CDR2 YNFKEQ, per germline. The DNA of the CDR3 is TGTGCCAGCAGCCAAGCGATCGGAGGGCCCGGTGTGGGCAATCAGCCCCAGCATTTT. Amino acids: CASSQAIGGPGVGNQPQHF.

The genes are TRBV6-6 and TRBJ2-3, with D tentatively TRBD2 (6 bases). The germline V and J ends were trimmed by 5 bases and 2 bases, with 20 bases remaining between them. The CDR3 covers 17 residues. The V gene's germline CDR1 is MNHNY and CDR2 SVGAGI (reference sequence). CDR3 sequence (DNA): TGTGCCAGCAGTCCCTTCGGGGGACGGCGGGCCACAGATACGCAGTATTTT. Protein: CASSPFGGRRATDTQYF.